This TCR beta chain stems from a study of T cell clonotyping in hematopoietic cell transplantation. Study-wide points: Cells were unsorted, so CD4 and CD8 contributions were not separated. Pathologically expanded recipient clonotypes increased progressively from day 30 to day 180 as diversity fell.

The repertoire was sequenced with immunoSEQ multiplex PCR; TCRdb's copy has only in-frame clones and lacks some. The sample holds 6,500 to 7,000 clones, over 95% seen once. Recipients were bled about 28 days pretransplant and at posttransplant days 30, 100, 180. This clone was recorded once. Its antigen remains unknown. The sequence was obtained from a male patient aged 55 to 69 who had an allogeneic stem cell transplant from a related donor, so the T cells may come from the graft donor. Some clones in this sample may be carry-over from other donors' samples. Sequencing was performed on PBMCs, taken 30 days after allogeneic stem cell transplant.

DNA for the CDR3: TGTGCCAGCAGCTTCGGCCAGGCGTCGGGTGAGCAGTACTTC. Translation gives CASSFGQASGEQYF. The J gene is TRBJ2-7, the V gene TRBV7-3; D is unclear. The CDR3 sequence is 14 residues long. The V end lost 3 bases, the J end lost 7 bases, and 16 bases lay between the germline ends. Germline CDR1 reads SGHTA; CDR2 reads FQGTGA.